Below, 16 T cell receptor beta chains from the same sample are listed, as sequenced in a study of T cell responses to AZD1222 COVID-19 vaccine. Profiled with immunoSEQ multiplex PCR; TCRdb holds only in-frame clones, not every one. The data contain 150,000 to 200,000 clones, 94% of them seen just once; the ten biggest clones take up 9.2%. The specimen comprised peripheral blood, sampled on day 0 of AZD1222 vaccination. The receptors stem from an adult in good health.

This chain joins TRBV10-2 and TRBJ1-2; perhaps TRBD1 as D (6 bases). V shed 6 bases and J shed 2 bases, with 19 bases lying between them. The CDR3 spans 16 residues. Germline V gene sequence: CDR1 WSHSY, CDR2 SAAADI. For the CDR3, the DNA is TGCGCCAGCAGCTTGGGACAAGAGGGATGGAACTATGGCTACACCTTC. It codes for CASSLGQEGWNYGYTF.

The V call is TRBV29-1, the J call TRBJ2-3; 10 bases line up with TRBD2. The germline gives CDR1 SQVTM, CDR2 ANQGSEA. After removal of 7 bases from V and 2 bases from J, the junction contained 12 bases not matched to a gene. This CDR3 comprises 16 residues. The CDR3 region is CSGRGLAGVATDTQYF. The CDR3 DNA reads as TGCAGCGGCCGAGGGCTAGCGGGAGTGGCCACAGATACGCAGTATTTT.

The CDR3 DNA sequence: TGTGCCAGCAGCTTAGTAATAGGCAGGGCGCAAGAGACCCAGTACTTC. Protein sequence: CASSLVIGRAQETQYF. The chain has TRBV7-9 and TRBJ2-5; maybe TRBD1 (5 bases). This CDR3 region has 16 residues. Germline V gene data show CDR1 as SEHNR and CDR2 as FQNEAQ (reference sequence). The V end was cut by 1 base, the J end by 2 bases, with 14 bases between. The full variable domain, rest sourced from reference TRBV7-9 and TRBJ2-5, is DTGVSQNPRHKITKRGQNVTFRCDPISEHNRLYWYRQTLGQGPEFLTYFQNEAQLEKSRLLSDRFSAERPKGSFSTLEIQRTEQGDSAMYLCASSLVIGRAQETQYFGPGTRLLVL.

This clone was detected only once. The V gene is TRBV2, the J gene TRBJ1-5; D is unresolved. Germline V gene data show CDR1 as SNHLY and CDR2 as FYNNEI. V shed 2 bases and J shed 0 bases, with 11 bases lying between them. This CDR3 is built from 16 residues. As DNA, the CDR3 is TGTGCCAGCAGTGAAACAGCGGCCGGTAGCAATCAGCCCCAGCATTTT. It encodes CASSETAAGSNQPQHF.

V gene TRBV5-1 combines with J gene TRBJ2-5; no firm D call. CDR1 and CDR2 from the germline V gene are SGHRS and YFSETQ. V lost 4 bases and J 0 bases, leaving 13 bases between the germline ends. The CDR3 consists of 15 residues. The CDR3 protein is CASSPRASYQETQYF. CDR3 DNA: TGCGCCAGCAGCCCAAGGGCCAGCTACCAAGAGACCCAGTACTTC.

CDR3 region: CASSQTGSGNTIYF. CDR3 sequence (DNA): TGTGCCAGCAGCCAGACAGGGTCAGGAAACACCATATATTTT. The rearrangement uses TRBV5-4 and TRBJ1-3; TRBD1 agrees at 7 bases. Germline CDR1 reads SGHNT; CDR2 reads YYREEE (reference sequence). There are 14 residues in the CDR3. V lost 4 bases, J lost 4 bases, and 5 bases stayed unmatched.

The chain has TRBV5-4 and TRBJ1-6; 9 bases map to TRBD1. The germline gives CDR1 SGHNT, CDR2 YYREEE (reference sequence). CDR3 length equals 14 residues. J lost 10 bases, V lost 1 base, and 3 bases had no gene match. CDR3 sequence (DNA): TGTGCCAGCAGCTTGAACAGGGGGCAGTCACCCCTCCACTTT. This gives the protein CASSLNRGQSPLHF.

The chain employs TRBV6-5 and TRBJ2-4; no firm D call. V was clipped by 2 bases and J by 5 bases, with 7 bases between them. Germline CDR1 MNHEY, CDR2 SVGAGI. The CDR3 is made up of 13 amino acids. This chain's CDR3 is CASSYSMENIQYF. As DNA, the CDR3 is TGTGCCAGCAGTTACAGTATGGAAAACATTCAGTACTTC.

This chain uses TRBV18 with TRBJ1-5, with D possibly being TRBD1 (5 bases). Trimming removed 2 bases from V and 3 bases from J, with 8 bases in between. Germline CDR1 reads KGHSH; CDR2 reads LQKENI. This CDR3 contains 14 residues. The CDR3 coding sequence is TGTGCCAGCTCACCAGGGGGGATCAATCAGCCCCAGCATTTT. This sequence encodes CASSPGGINQPQHF.

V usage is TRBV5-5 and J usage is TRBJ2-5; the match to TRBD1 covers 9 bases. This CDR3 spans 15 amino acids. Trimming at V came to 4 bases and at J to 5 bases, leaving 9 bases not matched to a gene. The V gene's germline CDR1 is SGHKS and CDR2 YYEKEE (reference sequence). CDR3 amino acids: CASSAGTGFQETQYF. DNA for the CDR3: TGTGCCAGCAGCGCCGGGACAGGGTTCCAGGAGACCCAGTACTTC.

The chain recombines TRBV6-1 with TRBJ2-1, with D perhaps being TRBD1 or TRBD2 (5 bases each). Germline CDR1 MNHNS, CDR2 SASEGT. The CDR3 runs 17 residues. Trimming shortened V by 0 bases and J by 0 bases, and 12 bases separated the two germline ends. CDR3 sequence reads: CASSEARQGASYNEQFF. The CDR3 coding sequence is TGTGCCAGCAGTGAAGCGCGGCAGGGAGCCTCCTACAATGAGCAGTTCTTC.

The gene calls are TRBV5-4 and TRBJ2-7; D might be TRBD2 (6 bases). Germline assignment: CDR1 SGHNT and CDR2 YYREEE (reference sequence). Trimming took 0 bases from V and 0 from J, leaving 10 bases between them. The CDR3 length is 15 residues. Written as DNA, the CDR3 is TGTGCCAGCAGCTTGGGACTAGGCAGCTCCTACGAGCAGTACTTC. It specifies CASSLGLGSSYEQYF.

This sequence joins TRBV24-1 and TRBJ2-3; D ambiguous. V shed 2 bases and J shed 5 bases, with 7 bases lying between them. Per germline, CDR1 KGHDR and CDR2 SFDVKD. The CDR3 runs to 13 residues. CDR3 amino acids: CATSDSDVDTQYF. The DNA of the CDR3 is TGTGCCACCAGTGATTCTGATGTAGATACGCAGTATTTT.

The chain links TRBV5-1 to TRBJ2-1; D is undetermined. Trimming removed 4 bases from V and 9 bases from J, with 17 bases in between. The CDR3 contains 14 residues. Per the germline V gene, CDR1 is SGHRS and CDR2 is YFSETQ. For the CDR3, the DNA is TGCGCCAGCAGCACATCTCTCTCGGTGACTGAGCAGTTCTTC. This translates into CASSTSLSVTEQFF.

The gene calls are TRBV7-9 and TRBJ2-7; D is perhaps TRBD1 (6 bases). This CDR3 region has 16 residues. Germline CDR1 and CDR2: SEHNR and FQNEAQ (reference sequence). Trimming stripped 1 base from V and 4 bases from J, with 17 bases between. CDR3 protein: CASSLGTVTGEYEQYF. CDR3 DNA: TGTGCCAGCAGCTTAGGGACAGTCACCGGGGAATACGAGCAGTACTTC. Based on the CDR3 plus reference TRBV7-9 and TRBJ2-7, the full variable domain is DTGVSQNPRHKITKRGQNVTFRCDPISEHNRLYWYRQTLGQGPEFLTYFQNEAQLEKSRLLSDRFSAERPKGSFSTLEIQRTEQGDSAMYLCASSLGTVTGEYEQYFGPGTRLTVT.

CDR3 loop: CASSYRLLDTQYF. CDR3 in DNA: TGTGCCAGCAGCTACCGACTCTTAGATACGCAGTATTTT. This rearrangement joins TRBV7-8 to TRBJ2-3; D gene uncertain. CDR3 length: 13 amino acids. V was cut by 4 bases and J by 5 bases, with 10 bases left in between. The germline gives CDR1 SGHVS, CDR2 FQNEAQ.